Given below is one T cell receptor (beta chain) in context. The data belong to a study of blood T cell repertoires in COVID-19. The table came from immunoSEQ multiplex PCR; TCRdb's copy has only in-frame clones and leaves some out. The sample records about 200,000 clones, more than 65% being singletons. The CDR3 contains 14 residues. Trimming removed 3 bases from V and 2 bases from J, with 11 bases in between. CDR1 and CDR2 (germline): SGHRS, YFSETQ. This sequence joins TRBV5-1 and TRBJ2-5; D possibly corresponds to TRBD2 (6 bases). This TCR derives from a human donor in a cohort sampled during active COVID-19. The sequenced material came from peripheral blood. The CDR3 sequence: CASSSGRGQETQYF. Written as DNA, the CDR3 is TGCGCCAGCAGCTCGGGCCGGGGGCAAGAGACCCAGTACTTC.